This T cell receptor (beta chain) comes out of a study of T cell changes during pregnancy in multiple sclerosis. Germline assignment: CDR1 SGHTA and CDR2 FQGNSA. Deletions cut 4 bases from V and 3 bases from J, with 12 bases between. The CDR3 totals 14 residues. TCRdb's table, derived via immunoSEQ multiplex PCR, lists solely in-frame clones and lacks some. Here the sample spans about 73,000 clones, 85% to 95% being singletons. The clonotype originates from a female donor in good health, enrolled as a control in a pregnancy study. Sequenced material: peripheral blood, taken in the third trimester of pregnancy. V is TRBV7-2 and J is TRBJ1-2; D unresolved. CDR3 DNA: TGTGCCAGCAGCTCGACGCGGGTTTACTATGGCTACACCTTC. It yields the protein CASSSTRVYYGYTF.